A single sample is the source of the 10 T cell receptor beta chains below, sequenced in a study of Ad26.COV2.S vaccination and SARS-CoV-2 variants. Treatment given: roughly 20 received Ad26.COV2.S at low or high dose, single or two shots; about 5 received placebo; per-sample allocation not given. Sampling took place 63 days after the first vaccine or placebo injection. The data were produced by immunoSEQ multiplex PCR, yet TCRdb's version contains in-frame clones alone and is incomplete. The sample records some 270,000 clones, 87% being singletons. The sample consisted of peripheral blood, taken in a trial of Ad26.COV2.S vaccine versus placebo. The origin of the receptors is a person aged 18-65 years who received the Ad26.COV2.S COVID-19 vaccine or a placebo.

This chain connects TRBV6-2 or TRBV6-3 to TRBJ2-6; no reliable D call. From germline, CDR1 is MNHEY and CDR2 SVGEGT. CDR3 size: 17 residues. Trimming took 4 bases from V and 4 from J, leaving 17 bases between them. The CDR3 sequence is CASSLYFSVIGANVLTF. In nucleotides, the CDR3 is TGTGCCAGCAGTTTATACTTCAGCGTTATCGGGGCCAACGTCCTGACTTTC.

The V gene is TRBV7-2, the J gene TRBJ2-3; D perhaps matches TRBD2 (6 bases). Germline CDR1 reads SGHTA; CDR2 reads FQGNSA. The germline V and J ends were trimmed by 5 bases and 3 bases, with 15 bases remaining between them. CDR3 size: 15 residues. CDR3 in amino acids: CASSQGLSLTDTQYF. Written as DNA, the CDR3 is TGTGCCAGCAGCCAGGGACTTTCACTGACAGATACGCAGTATTTT.

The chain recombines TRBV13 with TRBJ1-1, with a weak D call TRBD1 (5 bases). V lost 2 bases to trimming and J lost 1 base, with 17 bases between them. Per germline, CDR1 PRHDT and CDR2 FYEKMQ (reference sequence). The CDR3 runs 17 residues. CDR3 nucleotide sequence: TGTGCCAGCAGCTTAAGGCAGGACACCCCGACGAACACTGAAGCTTTCTTT. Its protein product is CASSLRQDTPTNTEAFF.

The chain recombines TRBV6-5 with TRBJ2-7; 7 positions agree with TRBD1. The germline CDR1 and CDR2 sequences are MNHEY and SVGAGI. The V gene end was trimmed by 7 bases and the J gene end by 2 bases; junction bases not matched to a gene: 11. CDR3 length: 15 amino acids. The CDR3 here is CASTLGQLGPYEQYF. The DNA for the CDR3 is TGTGCCAGCACTCTGGGACAGCTAGGGCCCTACGAGCAGTACTTC.

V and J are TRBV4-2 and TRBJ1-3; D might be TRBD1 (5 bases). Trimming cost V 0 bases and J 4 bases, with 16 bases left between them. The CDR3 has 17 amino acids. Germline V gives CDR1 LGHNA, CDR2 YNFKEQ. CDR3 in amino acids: CASSQDSRGGVGNTIYF. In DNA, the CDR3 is TGTGCCAGCAGCCAAGACTCTCGAGGAGGGGTGGGAAACACCATATATTTT.

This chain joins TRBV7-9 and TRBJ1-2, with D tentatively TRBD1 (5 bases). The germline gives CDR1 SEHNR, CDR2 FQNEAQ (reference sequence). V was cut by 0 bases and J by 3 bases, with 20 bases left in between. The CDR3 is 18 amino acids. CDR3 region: CASSLAPGTLLNHYGYTF. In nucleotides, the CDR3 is TGTGCCAGCAGCTTAGCGCCGGGGACCCTTCTCAATCACTATGGCTACACCTTC.

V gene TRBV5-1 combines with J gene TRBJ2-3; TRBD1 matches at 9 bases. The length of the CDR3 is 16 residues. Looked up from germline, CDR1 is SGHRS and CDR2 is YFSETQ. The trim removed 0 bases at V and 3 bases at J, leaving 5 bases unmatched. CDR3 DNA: TGCGCCAGCAGCTTGGGGACAGGGGCTGAAACAGATACGCAGTATTTT. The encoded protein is CASSLGTGAETDTQYF.

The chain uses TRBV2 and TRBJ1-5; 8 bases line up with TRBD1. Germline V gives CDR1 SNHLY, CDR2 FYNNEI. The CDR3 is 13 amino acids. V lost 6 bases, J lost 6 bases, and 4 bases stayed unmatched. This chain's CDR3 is CASSRDRSQPQHF. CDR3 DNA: TGTGCCAGCAGCCGGGACAGGTCTCAGCCCCAGCATTTT.

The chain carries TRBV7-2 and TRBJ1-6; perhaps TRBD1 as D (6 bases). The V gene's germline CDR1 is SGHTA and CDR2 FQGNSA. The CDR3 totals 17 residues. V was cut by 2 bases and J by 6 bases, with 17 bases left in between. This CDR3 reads CASSLIGVQGRNSPLHF. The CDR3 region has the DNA TGTGCCAGCAGCTTAATTGGGGTGCAGGGGCGTAATTCACCCCTCCACTTT.

CDR3 protein: CASSGHLYGYTF. In DNA form, the CDR3 reads TGTGCCAGCAGTGGCCACTTATATGGCTACACCTTC. The genes are TRBV2 and TRBJ1-2; D gene unclear. The CDR3 has 12 residues. Germline V gene lookup returns CDR1 SNHLY and CDR2 FYNNEI. With 4 bases removed from V and 5 bases from J, the gap between germline ends came to 8 bases.